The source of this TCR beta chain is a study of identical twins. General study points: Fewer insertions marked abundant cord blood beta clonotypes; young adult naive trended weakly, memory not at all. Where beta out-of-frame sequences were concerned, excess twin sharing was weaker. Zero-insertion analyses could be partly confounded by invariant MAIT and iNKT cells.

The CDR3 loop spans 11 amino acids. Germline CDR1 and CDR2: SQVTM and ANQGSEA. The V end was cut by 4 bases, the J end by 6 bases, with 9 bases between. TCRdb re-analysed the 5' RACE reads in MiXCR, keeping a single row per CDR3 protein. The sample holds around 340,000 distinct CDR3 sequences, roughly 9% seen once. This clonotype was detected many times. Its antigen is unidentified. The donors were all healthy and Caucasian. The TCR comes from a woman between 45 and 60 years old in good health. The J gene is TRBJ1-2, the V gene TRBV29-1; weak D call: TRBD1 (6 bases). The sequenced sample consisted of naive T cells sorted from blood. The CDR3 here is CSVVQGDGYTF. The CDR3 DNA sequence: TGCAGCGTTGTACAGGGAGATGGCTACACCTTC.